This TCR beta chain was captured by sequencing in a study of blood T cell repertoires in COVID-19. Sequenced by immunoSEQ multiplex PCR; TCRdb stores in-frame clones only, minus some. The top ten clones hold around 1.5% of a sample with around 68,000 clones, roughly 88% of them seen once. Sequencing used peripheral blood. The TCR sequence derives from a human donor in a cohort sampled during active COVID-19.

CDR3 bases: TGTGCCAGCAGCTTAGGGACTAGCGGGATCGAGCAGTACTTC. This translates into CASSLGTSGIEQYF. The J gene is TRBJ2-7, the V gene TRBV7-2; 12 nucleotides line up with TRBD2. CDR3 length: 14 residues. Germline CDR1 is SGHTA and CDR2 is FQGNSA. V lost 1 base, J lost 6 bases, and 1 base stayed unmatched.